The 20 T cell receptor beta chains below all came from one sample that was sequenced in a study of shared clonotypes between healthy human individuals. Data came from immunoSEQ multiplex PCR; TCRdb stores just in-frame clones and leaves some out. The data contain about 1.9 million clones, roughly 95% of them singletons. Naive CD8 cells, CD45RO-negative and positively selected for CCR7, excluded terminally differentiated effector memory CD45RA+ cells. Sequencing input: naive CD8+ T cells from PBMCs. Receptors originate from a young man in good health. Some clones in this sample may be carry-over from other donors' samples.

Note on this clone: Different DNA sequences within this sample yield the same CDR3. V and J are TRBV2 and TRBJ2-7; tentative D call: TRBD2 (5 bases). The CDR3 is 13 amino acids. Looked up from germline, CDR1 is SNHLY and CDR2 is FYNNEI. Trimming removed 4 bases at V and 2 bases at J, with 9 bases between. CDR3 DNA: TGTGCCAGCAGTGGGACTCCTACCTACGAGCAGTACTTC. Translated, it gives CASSGTPTYEQYF.

V gene TRBV6-1 combines with J gene TRBJ2-1; possible D gene TRBD1, 6 bases. This CDR3 region has 18 residues. CDR1 is MNHNS and CDR2 is SASEGT in the germline V gene. V shed 2 bases and J shed 0 bases, with 17 bases lying between them. CDR3 residues: CASSEMAAGAFSYNEQFF. CDR3 DNA sequence: TGTGCCAGCAGTGAAATGGCGGCAGGGGCTTTCTCCTACAATGAGCAGTTCTTC.

Of note for this clone: Other DNA sequences in the sample encode the same CDR3. The chain carries TRBV5-6 and TRBJ2-5; 7 positions match TRBD1. V lost 4 bases, J lost 5 bases, and 5 bases stayed unmatched. The CDR3 is 13 residues long. Germline CDR1 is SGHDT and CDR2 is YYEEEE. CDR3 in DNA: TGTGCCAGCAGCCCGACAGGGCAGGAGACCCAGTACTTC. Translating it yields CASSPTGQETQYF.

The chain employs TRBV29-1 and TRBJ2-7; 7 nucleotides line up with TRBD1. In germline, CDR1 is SQVTM, CDR2 ANQGSEA. CDR3 size: 13 residues. With 0 bases clipped from V and 6 bases from J, the junction kept 5 bases outside the gene matches. The CDR3 sequence is CSVEERRTGEQYF. CDR3 bases: TGCAGCGTTGAAGAGAGAAGGACAGGCGAGCAGTACTTC.

The CDR3 nucleotides read TGCGCCAGCAGAGACGGGACAGGGTATGGTCAGGTGTTCTTC. Its translation: CASRDGTGYGQVFF. The chain employs TRBV10-2 and TRBJ2-1, with 9 nucleotides matching TRBD1. The J segment lost 15 bases and the V segment lost 6 bases, leaving 15 bases of the junction unmatched. This CDR3 is built from 14 residues. Germline V lookup: CDR1 WSHSY, CDR2 SAAADI.

Regarding this clone: Other DNA sequences from this sample encode an identical CDR3 as well. The rearrangement links TRBV9 to TRBJ1-4; TRBD1 matches 10 bases. The ends lost 0 bases at V and 8 bases at J; junction bases unmatched: 4. The CDR3 consists of 15 residues. Germline loops: CDR1 SGDLS, CDR2 YYNGEE. The CDR3 here is CASSVGGTGDEKLFF. The DNA for the CDR3 is TGTGCCAGCAGCGTAGGGGGGACAGGGGACGAAAAACTGTTTTTT.

The chain combines TRBV27 with TRBJ2-1; 11 bases line up with TRBD2. Germline CDR1 is MNHEY and CDR2 is SMNVEV (reference sequence). The length of the CDR3 is 17 residues. Trimming took 5 bases from V and 9 from J; bases not matched to a gene: 15. CDR3 in DNA: TGTGCCAGCAGTACGGCCAGGGTACTAGCGGGAGCCGGTGAGCAGTTCTTC. Encoded protein: CASSTARVLAGAGEQFF.

This chain uses TRBV27 with TRBJ2-1; 9 bases are a match to TRBD1. Per the germline V gene, CDR1 is MNHEY and CDR2 is SMNVEV (reference sequence). V lost 9 bases to trimming and J lost 8 bases; unmatched junction nucleotides: 5. The CDR3 sequence is 12 residues long. The chain's CDR3 is CASKQGAHEQFF. The CDR3 DNA sequence: TGTGCCAGTAAACAGGGGGCCCATGAGCAGTTCTTC.

The rearrangement joins TRBV4-2 to TRBJ1-3, with 8 nucleotides matching TRBD1. Germline values: CDR1 LGHNA, CDR2 YNFKEQ. V was clipped by 1 base and J by 2 bases; unmatched bases: 10. CDR3 size: 18 residues. The CDR3 sequence: CASSQVYHGQGPGNTIYF. The DNA of the CDR3 is TGTGCCAGCAGCCAAGTCTACCACGGACAGGGACCTGGAAACACCATATATTTT.

The chain employs TRBV6-8 and TRBJ2-7, with D possibly being TRBD2 (5 bases). With 2 bases removed from V and 7 bases from J, the gap between germline ends came to 12 bases. Per the germline V gene, CDR1 is MNHGY and CDR2 is SAAAGT. The CDR3 is 13 residues long. DNA of the CDR3: TGTGCCAGCAGTTACCCACGGGCGGGTGAGCAGTACTTC. This encodes CASSYPRAGEQYF.

This clone was picked up one time. The chain employs TRBV2 and TRBJ1-1; D is unclear. The CDR3 length is 12 residues. The V end lost 10 bases, the J end lost 4 bases, and 13 bases lay between the germline ends. Germline V lookup: CDR1 SNHLY, CDR2 FYNNEI. CDR3: CANKYTGTEAFF. The CDR3 nucleotides are TGTGCCAACAAGTATACGGGCACTGAAGCTTTCTTT.

This clone was detected only once. The rearrangement uses TRBV7-9 and TRBJ2-6; no clear D. V lost 0 bases, J lost 0 bases, and 12 bases lay in between. Germline CDR1 is SEHNR and CDR2 is FQNEAQ (reference sequence). CDR3 size: 18 residues. CDR3 bases: TGTGCCAGCAGCTTAGCGATTATAGGGTACTCTGGGGCCAACGTCCTGACTTTC. Its protein is CASSLAIIGYSGANVLTF.

The chain joins TRBV11-2 to TRBJ2-5; 11 bases are a match to TRBD2. The V and J ends lost 1 base and 4 bases, in that order; junction bases with no gene match: 14. This CDR3 region has 19 residues. Germline V gene lookup returns CDR1 SGHAT and CDR2 FQNNGV. The CDR3 DNA follows: TGTGCCAGCAGCTTAGGGGAACTAGCGGGAGTGGAGCCCGGAGAGACCCAGTACTTC. Amino acid sequence: CASSLGELAGVEPGETQYF.

This clone has only one observation. This rearrangement joins TRBV10-1 to TRBJ2-7; possibly TRBD2 for D (6 bases). This CDR3 is 13 amino acids long. Trimming shortened V by 3 bases and J by 5 bases, and 11 bases separated the two germline ends. Germline V gene data show CDR1 as WNHNN and CDR2 as SYGVQD (reference sequence). The CDR3 bases are TGCGCCAGCAGTGAACTCAAGCGGGACGAGCAGTACTTC. This codes for CASSELKRDEQYF.

The J gene is TRBJ2-7, the V gene TRBV7-2; D remains ambiguous. Germline values: CDR1 SGHTA, CDR2 FQGNSA. CDR3 size: 13 residues. Trimming stripped 0 bases from V and 6 bases from J, with 9 bases between. CDR3 in amino acids: CASSLAFRVEQYF. CDR3 nucleotides: TGTGCCAGCAGCTTAGCGTTCCGGGTCGAGCAGTACTTC. Full variable domain (remainder filled in from reference TRBV7-2 and TRBJ2-7): GAGVSQSPSNKVTEKGKDVELRCDPISGHTALYWYRQSLGQGLEFLIYFQGNSAPDKSGLPSDRFSAERTGGSVSTLTIQRTQQEDSAVYLCASSLAFRVEQYFGPGTRLTVT.

This rearrangement joins TRBV6-6 to TRBJ2-7, with unresolved D. V dropped 5 bases and J dropped 5 bases, with 7 bases sitting between them. Germline V lookup: CDR1 MNHNY, CDR2 SVGAGI (reference sequence). The CDR3 totals 11 residues. CDR3 coding DNA: TGTGCCAGCAGTGCCCAGGACGAGCAGTACTTC. Its translation is CASSAQDEQYF.

The gene calls are TRBV4-3 and TRBJ1-2, with 7 nucleotides matching TRBD1. There are 16 residues in the CDR3. CDR1 is LGHNA and CDR2 is YSLEER in the germline V gene. The J segment lost 8 bases and the V segment lost 6 bases, leaving 18 bases of the junction unmatched. The CDR3 bases are TGCGCCAGCAGTTCAAACTTGGGACAGCCCGTGGACGGCTACACCTTC. Its translation is CASSSNLGQPVDGYTF.

The chain couples TRBV7-9 to TRBJ2-6; D is possibly TRBD1 (6 bases). Trimming removed 8 bases at V and 2 bases at J, with 10 bases between. Germline V lookup: CDR1 SEHNR, CDR2 FQNEAQ (reference sequence). The CDR3 has 14 amino acids. The CDR3 DNA reads as TGTGCCAGCCTCGACAGGCCTGGGGCCAACGTCCTGACTTTC. This codes for CASLDRPGANVLTF.

The chain recombines TRBV13 with TRBJ2-4; TRBD1 aligns across 7 bases. The CDR3 spans 13 residues. V dropped 3 bases and J dropped 6; count of bases not matched to a gene: 2. Looked up from germline, CDR1 is PRHDT and CDR2 is FYEKMQ (reference sequence). Written as DNA, the CDR3 is TGTGCCAGCAGCTTTTCAGGGGGAAACATTCAGTACTTC. This codes for CASSFSGGNIQYF. The variable domain in full, with the rest retrieved from reference TRBV13 and TRBJ2-4, is AAGVIQSPRHLIKEKRETATLKCYPIPRHDTVYWYQQGPGQDPQFLISFYEKMQSDKGSIPDRFSAQQFSDYHSELNMSSLELGDSALYFCASSFSGGNIQYFGAGTRLSVL.

The chain carries TRBV7-2 and TRBJ1-1; no firm D call. The CDR3 is 12 residues long. The germline gives CDR1 SGHTA, CDR2 FQGNSA. Trimming left V 5 bases short and J 6 bases short, with 10 bases between. The CDR3 loop is CASSPLWAEAFF. The DNA of the CDR3 is TGTGCCAGCAGCCCCCTTTGGGCTGAAGCTTTCTTT.